This T cell receptor (beta chain) originates from a study of beta chain features in type 1 diabetes (dated by TCRdb to between 2018 and 2020). With respect to the entire study: No differences in mean age, gender distribution, total cell number or subset yield were found between patients and healthy donors. A total of about 99,000,000 sorted cells were examined across all samples, and RNA yield correlated strongly with the number of cells per subset. The study compared the TCRB repertoires of sorted circulating CD4+ T cell subsets in recently diagnosed type 1 diabetes patients with those in matched healthy donors. Regulatory and stem cell-like memory subsets were isolated from only 8 patients and roughly eight healthy donors, whereas naive and central memory subsets came from all 30 or so donors.

This clone showed up just a few times. This receptor's antigen is unknown. It has no much larger one-base neighbor in the sample; base qualities were not kept. Each donor gave one peripheral blood draw, averaging roughly 120 mL, which was collected into heparinised tubes. Naive, central memory, regulatory and stem cell-like memory CD4+ T cells were sorted on a BD FACSAria II using a panel including CD45RO, CCR7, CD25, CD127, CD95 and CD27. All sorted populations exceeded 95% purity. PBMCs were separated immediately by Lymphoprep density gradient centrifugation and were stained directly, without being cultured. So that batch effects would be minimized, each experiment stained and sorted samples in pairs, pairing one healthy donor with one patient. The High Capacity cDNA Reverse Transcription Kit was used to reverse transcribe all of the isolated RNA, meaning that expressed TCRB transcripts were what got sequenced. Deep immunoSEQ sequencing was performed on naive, central memory and regulatory T cell samples, with an average of around 3.4 million total reads per sample. Sorted cells were lysed in RLT buffer, and RNA was extracted using DNase-treated RNeasy Micro or Mini kits according to cell number. Each cell subset was processed on its own to prevent cross-contamination, while patient and healthy donor samples were processed together. TCRB sequences were amplified from cDNA with the immunoSEQ multiplex PCR, producing 87-bp fragments spanning the CDR3 region. Sequencing of the amplicons was performed on the Illumina HiSeq platform. For the original study's pipeline: PCR bias was corrected computationally using synthetic template baselines, and reads within Hamming distance 2 were collapsed, with unmergeable singletons discarded. Reads were aligned against IMGT to assign V, D and J genes, CDR3 length and insertions or deletions at six rearrangement sites. Within each subset, clonotype counts were normalized to the number of sorted cells before true diversity and Gini coefficients were calculated with the tcR R package. The overlap coefficient, calculated on TCRB nucleotide sequences, was used to measure repertoire sharing. Out-of-frame TCRB sequences from naive cells were analyzed as a proxy for the pre-selection repertoire. This is the immuneACCESS table as TCRdb keeps it, with only in-frame sequences that have V and J called. A part of the clones is gone; compared with another copy, unresolved V genes explain less than half, and the rest is unexplained. That table is the source of V, J and clone size, and D and trimming were worked out from the DNA. The sample table contains 120,000 to 150,000 clones; only one count was recorded for 8.5% to 12% of them. Approximately 1.3% of the sample is held by the ten biggest clonotypes.

What the work shows at the level of the full study, not this receptor alone: In all four CD4+ subsets, TCRB CDR3 length was moderately but significantly shorter in type 1 diabetes patients. Because small numbers of individuals were included in the HLA sub-analyses, any influence of HLA type on TCRB rearrangement was left unresolved. Shorter templates might have been favored by PCR, but patient and control samples were amplified and corrected together, so both groups would have been affected equally by any skew. Naive, central memory and regulatory TCRB repertoires appeared more similar among patients than among healthy donors. Because cDNA was sequenced instead of genomic DNA, highly expressing activated cells could be over-represented, though the groups showed no difference in activation or CD3 levels. At VDJ recombination sites, patients with type 1 diabetes made fewer insertions and deleted more nucleotides, a pattern implying thymic rearrangement abnormalities.

From the cysteine up to the phenylalanine, the CDR3 has a length of 15 residues. Only CDR3 DNA remains: 45 bases, in frame from the first base. V is reduced by 8 bases and J by 2 bases, leaving a spacing of 18 bases between them. From a lookup of the germline V gene (reference sequence), CDR1 and CDR2 are LNHDA and SQIVND. The origin of this receptor is a man aged 18 to 30 in good health. Recombination joined TRBV19 with TRBJ2-5, with an unclear D gene assignment. The sample taken for sequencing was naive CD4+ T cells from blood. Per the publication, the cell subset or site label means: true naive CD4+ T cells. The nucleotides are TGTGCCAGTCGGTCAGCCTGGGCCGAACAAGAGACCCAGTACTTC. This encodes CASRSAWAEQETQYF.